Only a few counts were recorded for the clone carrying this T cell receptor beta chain. Its target is not known. This sample was included in a study of cytomegalovirus exposure and HLA in healthy donors. General study results and limits: A later analysis, which compared TCR beta chains of equal frequency, found the HLA-associated ones more clonally expanded. Reports showed the classifier diagnosing cytomegalovirus status with high specificity and sensitivity. A previous analysis found most TCR beta V segments productive roughly 87% or roughly 30% of the time.

Germline-derived CDR1 and CDR2 are MDHEN and SYDVKM. The V end was cut by 6 bases, the J end by 5 bases, with 25 bases between. CDR3 length: 17 amino acids. PCR primers comprised 60 Vbeta and 13 Jbeta primers. Only in-frame clones appear in the TCRdb table, and some are missing; sequencing was by immunoSEQ multiplex PCR. The profile shows roughly 110,000 clones, 82% of them singletons. The sample was PBMCs. This receptor was taken from a woman between 18 and 29 years old in good health and CMV-seronegative. The chain is built from TRBV28 and TRBJ1-2; a weak D match, TRBD1 (5 bases). This CDR3 is CASSPGFTGSENYGYTF. Here the CDR3 DNA reads TGTGCCAGCAGCCCAGGGTTTACCGGGTCGGAGAATTATGGCTACACCTTC.